Listed here are 5 T cell receptor beta chains from one sample, sequenced in a study of graft-versus-host responses after intestinal transplantation. Assay used: immunoSEQ multiplex PCR; TCRdb lists only in-frame clones, some missing. Here the sample spans around 30,000 clones, about 90% being singletons. This specimen consisted of PBMCs, obtained nearly 470 days after intestinal transplantation. Receptors were obtained from a human patient who received an intestinal transplant, so some T cells may come from the graft donor.

The V gene is TRBV7-8, the J gene TRBJ1-6; D gene uncertain. V gave up 1 base and J gave up 0 bases, with 13 bases separating them. The CDR3 totals 18 residues. CDR1 is SGHVS, CDR2 FQNEAQ, per germline. The CDR3 DNA is TGTGCCAGCAGCTTAGGCTTGGGCAGAAGCTCCTATAATTCACCCCTCCACTTT. Translating it yields CASSLGLGRSSYNSPLHF.

CDR3 bases: TGTGCCACCAGACCCGCGCTGAACACTGAAGCTTTCTTT. Amino acid sequence: CATRPALNTEAFF. The V and J genes are TRBV15 and TRBJ1-1; D is unclear. Germline CDR1 reads LNHNV; CDR2 reads YYDKDF (reference sequence). The length of the CDR3 is 13 residues. The ends were cut back, 6 bases at V and 0 bases at J, with 8 bases in the middle.

The rearrangement joins TRBV5-6 to TRBJ2-1, with TRBD1 as a possible D gene (5 bases). V dropped 3 bases and J dropped 2 bases, with 15 bases sitting between them. There are 16 residues in the CDR3. Germline V gene lookup returns CDR1 SGHDT and CDR2 YYEEEE. The CDR3 nucleotides read TGTGCCAGCAGCTCGATGGACAAAGCCCCCTACAATGAGCAGTTCTTC. Translation: CASSSMDKAPYNEQFF.

V and J are TRBV7-9 and TRBJ1-4; a possible D gene is TRBD1 (5 bases). V gave up 6 bases and J gave up 5 bases, with 13 bases separating them. Germline V gene data show CDR1 as SEHNR and CDR2 as FQNEAQ (reference sequence). This CDR3 has 14 residues. The CDR3 reads CASRKQDGNEKLFF. The DNA of the CDR3 is TGTGCCAGCAGGAAACAGGACGGGAATGAAAAACTGTTTTTT.

This chain links TRBV6-5 with TRBJ1-5; D is uncertain. Trimming pared 6 bases from V and 7 bases from J, leaving 16 bases between. The germline V gene encodes CDR1 MNHEY and CDR2 SVGAGI. The CDR3 has 14 amino acids. CDR3 bases: TGTGCCAGCAGGCGGACGGGCGGGGAACAGCCCCAGCATTTT. As protein: CASRRTGGEQPQHF.